This T cell receptor (beta chain) is from a study of control samples from healthy donors and cancer patients. This CDR3 has 13 residues. Trimming shortened V by 2 bases and J by 3 bases, and 8 bases separated the two germline ends. Germline CDR1 and CDR2: GTSNPN and SVGIG (reference sequence). Clones were read by immunoSEQ multiplex PCR, and TCRdb kept only the in-frame ones, dropping some. Among under 200,000 clones listed, 80% to 95% were seen once. The chain employs TRBV30 and TRBJ1-3; possibly TRBD1 for D (6 bases). The sample comprised blood. This TCR was sampled from a woman aged 55-69 years in good health. CDR3: CAWSRDIGNTIYF. CDR3 coding DNA: TGTGCCTGGAGTAGGGACATTGGAAACACCATATATTTT.